These T cell receptor beta chains were read from a single sample in a study of Ad26.COV2.S vaccination and SARS-CoV-2 variants. Sequenced by immunoSEQ multiplex PCR; TCRdb stores in-frame clones only, minus some. The sample lists about 350,000 clones; 86% were seen once. Source: peripheral blood, taken in a trial of Ad26.COV2.S vaccine versus placebo. The receptors originated from a person between 18 and 65 years old who received the Ad26.COV2.S COVID-19 vaccine or a placebo. Each CDR3 is given with its conserved first and last residue. The order of the fields is J gene, clone size, V gene, D gene, CDR3 protein, CDR3 DNA. A D gene is named only where the DNA matches it firmly. Clone size, where shown, is once, few, many, or a class for clones that have expanded.

J gene: TRBJ1-3
clone size: once
V gene: TRBV9
D gene: TRBD1
CDR3 protein: CASSVAWDWGPGQGGSGNTIYF
CDR3 DNA: TGTGCCAGCAGCGTAGCGTGGGATTGGGGACCCGGACAGGGAGGCTCTGGAAACACCATATATTTT

J gene: TRBJ2-3
clone size: -
V gene: TRBV28
D gene: -
CDR3 protein: CASSFTTDTQYF
CDR3 DNA: TGTGCCAGCAGTTTTACAACAGATACGCAGTATTTT

J gene: TRBJ2-1
clone size: -
V gene: TRBV5-5
D gene: TRBD2
CDR3 protein: CASTRGGAGEQFF
CDR3 DNA: TGTGCCAGCACCCGCGGGGGGGCCGGTGAGCAGTTCTTC

J gene: TRBJ1-1
clone size: -
V gene: TRBV7-2
D gene: TRBD1
CDR3 protein: CASSLRGPTNTEAFF
CDR3 DNA: TGTGCCAGCAGCTTAAGGGGGCCGACGAACACTGAAGCTTTCTTT

J gene: TRBJ2-5
clone size: -
V gene: TRBV6-5
D gene: -
CDR3 protein: CASSSTGSQETQYF
CDR3 DNA: TGTGCCAGCAGTTCCACAGGTTCCCAAGAGACCCAGTACTTC

J gene: TRBJ2-6
clone size: -
V gene: TRBV19
D gene: -
CDR3 protein: CASSSQTGANVLTF
CDR3 DNA: TGTGCCAGTAGTAGCCAGACTGGGGCCAACGTCCTGACTTTC

J gene: TRBJ2-1
clone size: -
V gene: TRBV6-4
D gene: -
CDR3 protein: CASSAFYGSSLFNEQFF
CDR3 DNA: TGTGCCAGCAGTGCCTTCTACGGGAGCTCCCTCTTTAATGAGCAGTTCTTC

J gene: TRBJ1-3
clone size: -
V gene: TRBV14
D gene: -
CDR3 protein: CASSQAGWGNTIYF
CDR3 DNA: TGTGCCAGCAGCCAAGCAGGGTGGGGAAACACCATATATTTT

J gene: TRBJ1-3
clone size: -
V gene: TRBV5-6
D gene: TRBD1
CDR3 protein: CASSWRQGKGSGNTIYF
CDR3 DNA: TGTGCCAGCAGCTGGAGACAGGGAAAAGGCTCTGGAAACACCATATATTTT

J gene: TRBJ2-7
clone size: -
V gene: TRBV28
D gene: -
CDR3 protein: CASRATGNGVGQYF
CDR3 DNA: TGTGCCAGCAGGGCTACAGGGAATGGAGTAGGGCAGTACTTC

J gene: TRBJ1-4
clone size: many
V gene: TRBV18
D gene: -
CDR3 protein: CASSGTPNEKLFF
CDR3 DNA: TGTGCCAGCTCGGGGACGCCAAATGAAAAACTGTTTTTT

J gene: TRBJ1-1
clone size: -
V gene: TRBV6-1
D gene: -
CDR3 protein: CASSDGKATEAFF
CDR3 DNA: TGTGCCAGCAGTGATGGCAAGGCGACTGAAGCTTTCTTT

J gene: TRBJ1-2
clone size: once
V gene: TRBV5-4
D gene: -
CDR3 protein: CASTAWSVGGASGYTF
CDR3 DNA: TGTGCCAGCACCGCTTGGAGTGTCGGGGGCGCGTCTGGCTACACCTTC

J gene: TRBJ2-7
clone size: -
V gene: TRBV14
D gene: -
CDR3 protein: CASSSQAGGSYEQYF
CDR3 DNA: TGTGCCAGCAGCTCCCAAGCTGGGGGCTCCTACGAGCAGTACTTC

J gene: TRBJ2-5
clone size: -
V gene: TRBV10-3
D gene: TRBD1
CDR3 protein: CAISEPTGGGRGSETQYF
CDR3 DNA: TGTGCCATCAGTGAGCCGACAGGGGGTGGCCGGGGGAGTGAGACCCAGTACTTC

J gene: TRBJ2-3
clone size: -
V gene: TRBV12-3/TRBV12-4
D gene: -
CDR3 protein: CASGEISTDTQYF
CDR3 DNA: TGTGCCAGCGGTGAGATTAGCACAGATACGCAGTATTTT

J gene: TRBJ2-7
clone size: -
V gene: TRBV3-1/TRBV3-2
D gene: -
CDR3 protein: CASSRSTISYEQYF
CDR3 DNA: TGTGCCAGCAGCCGGTCGACAATCTCCTACGAGCAGTACTTC